This TCR beta chain was identified during a study of shared clonotypes between healthy human individuals. Per the germline V gene, CDR1 is SGHRS and CDR2 is YFSETQ. V shed 4 bases, J shed 5 bases, and the junction held 8 bases outside the gene matches. This CDR3 comprises 14 residues. Nashville, Tennessee was home to all donors, who were Caucasian adults. A deep-level run was used for the assay. Unsorted PBMC contributed 250 to 300 ng DNA, approximately 33,000 T cell genomes, to each replicate PCR. Sequencing of unsorted PBMC DNA was carried out using ten immunoSEQ deep assay plates. Generated by immunoSEQ multiplex PCR, the TCRdb table keeps only in-frame clones and is missing some. This table holds about 470,000 clones, about four fifths found once.

This TCR was sampled from a middle-aged woman in good health. Some clones in this sample may be carry-over from other donors' samples. Sequencing was carried out using PBMCs. V is TRBV5-1 and J is TRBJ2-5, with 7 bases aligning to TRBD1. CDR3 in amino acids: CASSIGGIGETQYF. The CDR3 region has the DNA TGCGCCAGCAGCATAGGGGGCATCGGTGAGACCCAGTACTTC.